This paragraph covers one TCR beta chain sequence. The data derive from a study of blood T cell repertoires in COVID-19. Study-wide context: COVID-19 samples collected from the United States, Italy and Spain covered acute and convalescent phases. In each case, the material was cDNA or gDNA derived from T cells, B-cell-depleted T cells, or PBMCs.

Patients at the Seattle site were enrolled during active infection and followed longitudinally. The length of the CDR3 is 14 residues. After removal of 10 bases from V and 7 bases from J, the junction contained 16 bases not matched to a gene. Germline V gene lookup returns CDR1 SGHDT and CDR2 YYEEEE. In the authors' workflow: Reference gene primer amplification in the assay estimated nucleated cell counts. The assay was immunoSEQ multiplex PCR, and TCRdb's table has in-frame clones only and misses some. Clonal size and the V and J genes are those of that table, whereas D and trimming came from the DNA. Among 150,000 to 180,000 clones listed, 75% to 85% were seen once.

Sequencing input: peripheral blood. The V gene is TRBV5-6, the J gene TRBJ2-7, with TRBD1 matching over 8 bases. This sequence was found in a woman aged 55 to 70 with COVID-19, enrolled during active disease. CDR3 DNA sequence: TGTGCCGGCACCTATACCCCGACAGGGGAAGAGCAGTACTTC. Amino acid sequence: CAGTYTPTGEEQYF.